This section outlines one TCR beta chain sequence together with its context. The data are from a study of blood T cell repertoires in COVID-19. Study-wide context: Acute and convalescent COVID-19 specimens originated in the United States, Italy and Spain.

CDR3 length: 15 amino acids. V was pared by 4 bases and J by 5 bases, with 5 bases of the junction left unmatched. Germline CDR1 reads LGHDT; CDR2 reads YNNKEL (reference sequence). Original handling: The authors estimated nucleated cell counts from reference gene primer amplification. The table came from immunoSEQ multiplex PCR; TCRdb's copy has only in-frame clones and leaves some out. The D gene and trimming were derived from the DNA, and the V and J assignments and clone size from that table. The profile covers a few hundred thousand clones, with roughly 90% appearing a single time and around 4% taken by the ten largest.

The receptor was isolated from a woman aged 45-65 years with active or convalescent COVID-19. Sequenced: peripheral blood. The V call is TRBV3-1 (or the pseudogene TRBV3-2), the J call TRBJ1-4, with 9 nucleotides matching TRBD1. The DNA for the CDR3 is TGTGCCAGCAGCCCCTTAGGACAGGGGAATGAAAAACTGTTTTTT. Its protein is CASSPLGQGNEKLFF.